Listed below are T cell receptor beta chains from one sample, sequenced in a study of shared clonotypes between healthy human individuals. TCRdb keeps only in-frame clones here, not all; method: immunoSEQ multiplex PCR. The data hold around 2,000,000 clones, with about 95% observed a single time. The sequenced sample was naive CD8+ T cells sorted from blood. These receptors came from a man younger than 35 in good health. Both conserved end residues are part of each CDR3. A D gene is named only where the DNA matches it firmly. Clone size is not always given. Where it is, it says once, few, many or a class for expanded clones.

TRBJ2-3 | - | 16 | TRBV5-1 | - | CASSAQMTVGADTQYF | TGCGCCAGCAGCGCGCAAATGACTGTCGGGGCGGATACGCAGTATTTT
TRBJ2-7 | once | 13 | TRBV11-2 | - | CASSPGPTLEQYF | TGTGCCAGCAGCCCCGGGCCGACCCTCGAGCAGTACTTC
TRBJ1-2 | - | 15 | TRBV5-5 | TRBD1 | CASSFSGQGYYGYTF | TGTGCCAGCAGCTTCAGTGGACAGGGATACTATGGCTACACCTTC
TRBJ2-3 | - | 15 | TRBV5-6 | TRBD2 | CASSSQTSDTDTQYF | TGTGCCAGCAGCTCGCAGACTAGCGACACAGATACGCAGTATTTT
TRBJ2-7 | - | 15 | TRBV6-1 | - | CASSEALNSAYEQYF | TGTGCCAGCAGTGAAGCGCTGAACAGCGCCTACGAGCAGTACTTC
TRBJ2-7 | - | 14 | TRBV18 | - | CASSPVTEPYEQYF | TGTGCCAGCTCACCAGTGACAGAACCTTACGAGCAGTACTTC
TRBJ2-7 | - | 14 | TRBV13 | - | CASSSGTSYYEQYF | TGTGCCAGCAGCTCCGGGACGTCTTACTACGAGCAGTACTTC
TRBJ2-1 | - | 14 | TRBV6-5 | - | CASSYSGRIGEQFF | TGTGCCAGCAGTTACTCGGGGAGGATAGGGGAGCAGTTCTTC
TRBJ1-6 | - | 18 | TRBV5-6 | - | CASSSPQGAGSYNSPLHF | TGTGCCAGCAGCTCGCCCCAAGGGGCCGGGTCCTATAATTCACCCCTCCACTTT
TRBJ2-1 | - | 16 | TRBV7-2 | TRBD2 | CASSLVAGSSYNEQFF | TGTGCCAGCAGCTTAGTAGCGGGTAGCTCCTACAATGAGCAGTTCTTC
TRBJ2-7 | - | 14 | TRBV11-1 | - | CASSPRHRAYEQYF | TGTGCCAGCAGCCCAAGACACAGGGCCTACGAGCAGTACTTC
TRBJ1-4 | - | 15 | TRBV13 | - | CASSSLSWGNEKLFF | TGTGCCAGCAGCTCCCTTTCATGGGGTAATGAAAAACTGTTTTTT
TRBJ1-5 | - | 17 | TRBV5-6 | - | CASSLGTGLDGNQPQHF | TGTGCCAGCAGCTTAGGGACCGGACTTGACGGCAATCAGCCCCAGCATTTT
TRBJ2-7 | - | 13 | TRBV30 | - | CAWSVQPLNEQYF | TGTGCCTGGAGTGTACAGCCCCTAAACGAGCAGTACTTC
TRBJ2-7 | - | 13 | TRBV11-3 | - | CASSVGGGYEQYF | TGTGCCAGCAGCGTTGGAGGGGGCTACGAGCAGTACTTC
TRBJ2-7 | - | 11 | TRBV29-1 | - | CSVEVGYEQYF | TGCAGCGTTGAAGTTGGATACGAGCAGTACTTC
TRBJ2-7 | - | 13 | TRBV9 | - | CASSVDGSYEQYF | TGTGCCAGCAGCGTAGACGGCTCCTACGAGCAGTACTTC
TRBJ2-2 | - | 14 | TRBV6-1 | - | CASSEALYTGELFF | TGTGCCAGCAGTGAAGCTTTATACACCGGGGAGCTGTTTTTT
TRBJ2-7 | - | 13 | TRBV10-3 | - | CAIRDASSYEQYF | TGTGCCATCCGGGACGCGAGCTCCTACGAGCAGTACTTC
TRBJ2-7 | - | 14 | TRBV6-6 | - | CASSLRNDRNEQYF | TGTGCCAGCAGCCTTCGGAACGACAGGAACGAGCAGTACTTC
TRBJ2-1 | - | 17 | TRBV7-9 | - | CASSPTIYSGSYNEQFF | TGTGCCAGCAGCCCAACCATTTATAGCGGATCCTACAATGAGCAGTTCTTC
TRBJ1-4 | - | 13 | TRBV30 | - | CAWSVYGGEKLFF | TGTGCCTGGAGTGTGTATGGCGGGGAAAAACTGTTTTTT
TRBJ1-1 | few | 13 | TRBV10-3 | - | CAISRDGITEAFF | TGTGCCATCAGTCGGGATGGTATCACTGAAGCTTTCTTT